This T cell receptor beta chain was identified in a study of blood T cell repertoires in COVID-19. Study at large: In each case, the material was cDNA or gDNA derived from T cells, B-cell-depleted T cells, or PBMCs.

One Seattle source followed patients from active infection through their disease course. The assay was immunoSEQ multiplex PCR, and TCRdb's table has in-frame clones only and misses some. The sample lists 250,000 to 350,000 clones, about 90% occurring once. The ends were cut back, 2 bases at V and 3 bases at J, with 13 bases in the middle. The germline V gene encodes CDR1 MDHEN and CDR2 SYDVKM. This CDR3 has 15 residues. This clone was recorded only once. The specimen sequenced was peripheral blood. This receptor was obtained from a woman younger than 45 with COVID-19, enrolled during active disease. V gene TRBV28 combines with J gene TRBJ2-5, with a possible D match to TRBD1 (5 bases). CDR3 amino acids: CASSLPGTGEETQYF. The CDR3 DNA sequence: TGTGCCAGCAGTTTACCCGGCACAGGTGAAGAGACCCAGTACTTC.